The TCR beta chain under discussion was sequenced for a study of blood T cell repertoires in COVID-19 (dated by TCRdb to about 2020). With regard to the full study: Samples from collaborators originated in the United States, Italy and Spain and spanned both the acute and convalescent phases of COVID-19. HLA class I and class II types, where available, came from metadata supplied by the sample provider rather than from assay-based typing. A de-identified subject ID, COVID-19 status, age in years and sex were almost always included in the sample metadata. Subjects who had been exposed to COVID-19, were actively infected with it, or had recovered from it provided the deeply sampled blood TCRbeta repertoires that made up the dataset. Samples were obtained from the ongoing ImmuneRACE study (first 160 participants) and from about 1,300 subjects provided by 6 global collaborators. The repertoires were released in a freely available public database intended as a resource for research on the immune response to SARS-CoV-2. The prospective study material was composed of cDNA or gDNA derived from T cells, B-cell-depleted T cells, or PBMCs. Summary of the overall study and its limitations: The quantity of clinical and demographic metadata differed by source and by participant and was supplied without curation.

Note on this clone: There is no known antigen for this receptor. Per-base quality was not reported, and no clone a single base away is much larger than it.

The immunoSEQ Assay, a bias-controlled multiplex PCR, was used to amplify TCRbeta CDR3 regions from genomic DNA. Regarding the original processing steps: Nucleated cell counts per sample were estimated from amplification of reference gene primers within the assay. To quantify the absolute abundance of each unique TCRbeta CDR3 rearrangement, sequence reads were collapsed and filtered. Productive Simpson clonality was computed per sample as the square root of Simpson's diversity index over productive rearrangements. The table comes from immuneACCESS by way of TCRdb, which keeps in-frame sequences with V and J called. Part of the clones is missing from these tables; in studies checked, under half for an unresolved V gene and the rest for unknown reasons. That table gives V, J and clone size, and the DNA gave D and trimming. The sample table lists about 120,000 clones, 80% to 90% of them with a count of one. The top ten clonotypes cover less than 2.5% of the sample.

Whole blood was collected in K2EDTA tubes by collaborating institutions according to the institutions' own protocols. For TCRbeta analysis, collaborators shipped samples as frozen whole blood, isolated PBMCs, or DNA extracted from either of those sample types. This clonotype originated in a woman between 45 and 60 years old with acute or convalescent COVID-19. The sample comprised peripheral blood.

The DNA reads as follows: TGTGCCAGCAGCCTCGGGACTAGCGGGTGGGTCTACGAGCAGTACTTC. The encoded protein is CASSLGTSGWVYEQYF. The rearranged segments are TRBV7-2 and TRBJ2-7; 12 bases in between match TRBD2. After removal of 5 bases from V and 3 bases from J, the junction retains 8 bases not matched to a gene. From the cysteine up to the phenylalanine, the CDR3 has a length of 16 residues. Only CDR3 DNA remains: 48 bases, in frame from the first base. Taken from the germline V gene, the CDR1 and CDR2 loops are SGHTA and FQGNSA. Here the CDR3 is joined to the reference TRBV7-2 and TRBJ2-7 genes, and the full variable domain is: GAGVSQSPSNKVTEKGKDVELRCDPISGHTALYWYRQSLGQGLEFLIYFQGNSAPDKSGLPSDRFSAERTGGSVSTLTIQRTQQEDSAVYLCASSLGTSGWVYEQYFGPGTRLTVT.